This T cell receptor beta chain was obtained from a study of shared clonotypes between healthy human individuals. Germline V gives CDR1 SEHNR, CDR2 FQNEAQ (reference sequence). V lost 4 bases and J lost 9; bases outside the gene matches: 9. The CDR3 length is 15 residues. The authors loaded around 220 ng DNA, around 32,000 T cell genomes, into sorted-subset replicate PCRs. Here immunoSEQ multiplex PCR was the method, and the copy in TCRdb shows in-frame clones only, minus some. The table has millions of clones, more than 90% seen once. Study-wide findings and caveats: Relative to clonotypes present in all four donors, those not shared had lower generation probabilities.

Regarding this clone: Its antigen is not identified.

The donors were adults (healthy and HIV-negative) with no recent acute infections or vaccinations. The chain recombines TRBV7-9 with TRBJ2-3, with 11 bases identical to TRBD2. The sequenced sample was naive CD4+ T cells sorted from blood. Subset indicated: CD45RA+ positively selected. This sequence originates from a man between 18 and 29 years old in good health. The CDR3 here is CASSSLAGGVRTQYF. CDR3 DNA: TGTGCCAGCAGCTCCTTAGCGGGAGGGGTCAGGACGCAGTATTTT.